The clone carrying this T cell receptor (beta chain) was seen at least ten times. These data originate in a study of identical twins. After template switching added a universal primer site, the resulting cDNA carried unique molecular identifiers. MiXCR, run by TCRdb on the 5' RACE reads, gives a single entry per CDR3 protein. The table has roughly 710,000 distinct CDR3 sequences, approximately 6% seen once. Germline V lookup: CDR1 LGHNA, CDR2 YSLEER. J gave up 7 bases and V 5 bases, and 7 bases lay outside the gene matches. The CDR3 has 13 amino acids. The sequence was obtained from a man younger than 35 in good health. The sample comprised naive T cells sorted from blood. The gene calls are TRBV4-3 and TRBJ1-1, with 7 nucleotides matching TRBD1. As DNA, the CDR3 is TGCGCCAGCAGCTTACTACAGGGGAATGAAGCTTTCTTT. This translates into CASSLLQGNEAFF.